These T cell receptor beta chains were read from a single sample in a study of T cell responses to AZD1222 COVID-19 vaccine. Here immunoSEQ multiplex PCR was the method, and the copy in TCRdb shows in-frame clones only, minus some. In the table there are 130,000 to 150,000 clones, just over 85% of which are singletons. Sequenced material: peripheral blood, taken 28 days after the second AZD1222 dose. The source is an adult who received the AZD1222 COVID-19 vaccine. Each CDR3 is given with its conserved first and last residue. A D gene is named only where the DNA matches it firmly. Only part of the rows carry a size: once, few, many, or a class if the clone is expanded.

NA,TRBJ1-6,NA,TRBV7-8,TGTGCCAGCAGCATCCTCTTGGGTAACGATTCACCCCTCCACTTT,CASSILLGNDSPLHF
NA,TRBJ2-3,TRBD2,TRBV10-3,TGTGCCTACCTTGGGGAGGGCCTGGGTACGCAGTATTTT,CAYLGEGLGTQYF
few,TRBJ1-1,NA,TRBV7-9,TGTGCCAGCAGACCCCCAGTCAGAACTGAAGCTTTCTTT,CASRPPVRTEAFF
NA,TRBJ1-2,NA,TRBV27,TGTGCCAGCAGTTTCCGGGAGTCGCGGGGCTACACCTTC,CASSFRESRGYTF
NA,TRBJ2-2,NA,TRBV2,TGTGCCAGCAGTGAATCCCCGGCCGGGGAGCTGTTTTTT,CASSESPAGELFF
NA,TRBJ1-1,NA,TRBV7-9,TGTGCCAGCAGTAATATGAACACTGAAGCTTTCTTT,CASSNMNTEAFF
NA,TRBJ2-5,TRBD2,TRBV4-2,TGTGCCAGCAGCCAAGCACTAGCGGGGGCTCAAGAGACCCAGTACTTC,CASSQALAGAQETQYF
once,TRBJ2-5,NA,TRBV28,TGTGCCAGCAGTTCGGGGACTTCACAAGAGACCCAGTACTTC,CASSSGTSQETQYF
few,TRBJ2-7,NA,TRBV29-1,TGCAGCGTTAGCGGTTACTCCTACGAGCAGTACTTC,CSVSGYSYEQYF
once,TRBJ1-2,TRBD1,TRBV27,TGTGCCAGCAGTCCTATTCCCGCTACCGGACAGGGACCCTATGGCTACACCTTC,CASSPIPATGQGPYGYTF
once,TRBJ2-3,NA,TRBV3-1/TRBV3-2,TGTGCCAGCAGCCCCTCCGGGTACACAGATACGCAGTATTTT,CASSPSGYTDTQYF
NA,TRBJ2-5,NA,TRBV19,TGTGCCAGTAGTATTAGGGGCGGCCAAGAGACCCAGTACTTC,CASSIRGGQETQYF
NA,TRBJ2-2,TRBD1,TRBV7-8,TGTGCCAGCAGCCCACGGACAGGGGCCCACACCGGGGAGCTGTTTTTT,CASSPRTGAHTGELFF
NA,TRBJ2-1,NA,TRBV5-4,TGTGCCAGCAGCTATTTCGGCCTTAAGGGGGGTGAGCAGTTCTTC,CASSYFGLKGGEQFF
NA,TRBJ2-7,NA,TRBV10-2,TGCGCCGTCCAACCCCAAGGGGTTTACGAGCAGTACTTC,CAVQPQGVYEQYF
NA,TRBJ1-5,NA,TRBV27,TGTGCCAGCAGTTCAAACAGGAGCAATCAGCCCCAGCATTTT,CASSSNRSNQPQHF
once,TRBJ2-7,NA,TRBV2,TGTGCCAGCATAGAGGGGGCGGGGACCTACGAGCAGTACTTC,CASIEGAGTYEQYF
NA,TRBJ1-1,NA,TRBV5-1,TGCGCCAGCAGCTTGGCCGGGTCCGAGAACACTGAAGCTTTCTTT,CASSLAGSENTEAFF
NA,TRBJ2-2,NA,TRBV12-3/TRBV12-4,TGTGCCAGCAGAAGGAGGTCCGGGGAGCTGTTTTTT,CASRRRSGELFF
NA,TRBJ2-1,NA,TRBV6-5,TGTGCCAGCAGTCCAAGGGGGGAGGTCTACAATGAGCAGTTCTTC,CASSPRGEVYNEQFF
NA,TRBJ2-3,TRBD2,TRBV6-6,TGTGCCAGCAGCTCGCCTAGCGGGGGAGCAGATACGCAGTATTTT,CASSSPSGGADTQYF
NA,TRBJ2-7,NA,TRBV27,TGTGCCACCCAGTTTGGGGTTTTTTACGAGCAGTACTTC,CATQFGVFYEQYF
NA,TRBJ1-5,NA,TRBV11-2,TGTGCCAGCAGCCCCATGACTTGGAATGGCAATCAGCCCCAGCATTTT,CASSPMTWNGNQPQHF
NA,TRBJ2-5,TRBD2,TRBV5-1,TGCGCCAGCAGCTTGGGTGCTAGCGGGGATCAAGAGACCCAGTACTTC,CASSLGASGDQETQYF
NA,TRBJ2-3,NA,TRBV27,TGTGCCAGCAGTCCGTCAATAGGGGACAGCACAGATACGCAGTATTTT,CASSPSIGDSTDTQYF
NA,TRBJ1-2,TRBD1,TRBV2,TGTGCCAGCAGTCCCAGGGGGCCAGGCTACACCTTC,CASSPRGPGYTF
many,TRBJ2-7,TRBD1,TRBV5-1,TGCGCCAGCAGCCAAGTCGGTGGGACAGGGACCTACGAGCAGTACTTC,CASSQVGGTGTYEQYF
NA,TRBJ2-1,TRBD1,TRBV11-3,TGTGCCAGCAGCACCCGGACAGGGGGGGTGATAAATGAGCAGTTCTTC,CASSTRTGGVINEQFF
once,TRBJ2-1,NA,TRBV20-1,TGCAGTGCTCCCAAGGGCGATGAGCAGTTCTTC,CSAPKGDEQFF
NA,TRBJ2-1,NA,TRBV6-5,TGTGCCAGCAGTTACGACGGGCTAGAAAATGAGCAGTTCTTC,CASSYDGLENEQFF
NA,TRBJ1-1,NA,TRBV11-2,TGTGCCAGCAGCCCGCGTGAGCGGCACATGAACACTGAAGCTTTCTTT,CASSPRERHMNTEAFF
NA,TRBJ1-1,NA,TRBV7-7,TGTGCTAGCAGCCCCCGGATCGGGATCGGGGCCACTGAAGCTTTCTTT,CASSPRIGIGATEAFF
NA,TRBJ1-4,TRBD1,TRBV7-9,TGTGCCAGCAGCTTAAGTTTGGGTCGCAGGGGGTCGGAAAAACTGTTTTTT,CASSLSLGRRGSEKLFF
NA,TRBJ2-7,TRBD1,TRBV7-9,TGTGCCAGCAGACGGACAGGGGTTTCCTACGAGCAGTACTTC,CASRRTGVSYEQYF
NA,TRBJ1-1,NA,TRBV11-2,TGTGCCAGCAGCTTAGAGGTGGTGGGCACTGAAGCTTTCTTT,CASSLEVVGTEAFF
NA,TRBJ2-3,NA,TRBV9,TGTGCCAGCAGCGTAGAGAAATCAGATACGCAGTATTTT,CASSVEKSDTQYF
NA,TRBJ2-1,TRBD2,TRBV7-8,TGTGCCAGCAGCATAATAGCGGGAGGGCCCTCCTACAATGAGCAGTTCTTC,CASSIIAGGPSYNEQFF